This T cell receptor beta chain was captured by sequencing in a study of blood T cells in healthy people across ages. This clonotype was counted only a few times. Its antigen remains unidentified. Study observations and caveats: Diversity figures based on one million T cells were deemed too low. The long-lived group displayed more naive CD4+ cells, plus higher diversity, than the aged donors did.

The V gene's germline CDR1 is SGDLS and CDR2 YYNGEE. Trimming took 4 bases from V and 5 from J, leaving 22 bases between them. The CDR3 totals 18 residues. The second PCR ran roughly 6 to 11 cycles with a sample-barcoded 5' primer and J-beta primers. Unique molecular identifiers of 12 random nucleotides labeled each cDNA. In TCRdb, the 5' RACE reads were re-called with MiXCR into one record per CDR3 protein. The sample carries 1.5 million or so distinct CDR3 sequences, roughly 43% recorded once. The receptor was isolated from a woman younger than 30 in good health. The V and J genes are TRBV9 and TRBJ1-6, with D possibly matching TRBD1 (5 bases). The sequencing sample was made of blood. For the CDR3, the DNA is TGTGCCAGCAGCCAAACCATTGGGGGAGGTGGAAATAATTCACCCCTCCACTTT. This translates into CASSQTIGGGGNNSPLHF.